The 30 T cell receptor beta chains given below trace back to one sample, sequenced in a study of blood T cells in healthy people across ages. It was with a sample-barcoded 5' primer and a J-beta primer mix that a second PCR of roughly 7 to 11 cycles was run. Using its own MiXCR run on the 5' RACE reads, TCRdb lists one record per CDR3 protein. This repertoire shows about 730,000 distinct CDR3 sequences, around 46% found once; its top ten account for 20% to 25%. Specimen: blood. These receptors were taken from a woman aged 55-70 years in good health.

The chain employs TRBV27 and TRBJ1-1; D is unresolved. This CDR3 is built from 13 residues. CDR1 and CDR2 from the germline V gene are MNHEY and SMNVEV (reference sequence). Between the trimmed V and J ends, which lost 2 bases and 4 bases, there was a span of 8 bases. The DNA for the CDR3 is TGTGCCAGCAGTTTAGATCATGGCACTGAAGCTTTCTTT. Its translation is CASSLDHGTEAFF.

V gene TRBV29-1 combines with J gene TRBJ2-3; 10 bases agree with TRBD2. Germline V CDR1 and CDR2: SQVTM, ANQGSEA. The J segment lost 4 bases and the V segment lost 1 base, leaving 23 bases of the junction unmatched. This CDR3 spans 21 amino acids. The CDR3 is CSVEAPGAGDWLAGVADTQYF. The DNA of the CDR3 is TGCAGCGTTGAAGCCCCCGGGGCGGGGGATTGGCTAGCGGGAGTTGCAGATACGCAGTATTTT.

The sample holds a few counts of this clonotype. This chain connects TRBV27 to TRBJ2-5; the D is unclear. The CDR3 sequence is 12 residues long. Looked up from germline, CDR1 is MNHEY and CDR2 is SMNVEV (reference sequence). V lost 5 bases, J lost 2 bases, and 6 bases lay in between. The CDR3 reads CASSTKQETQYF. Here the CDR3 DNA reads TGTGCCAGCAGTACAAAACAAGAGACCCAGTACTTC.

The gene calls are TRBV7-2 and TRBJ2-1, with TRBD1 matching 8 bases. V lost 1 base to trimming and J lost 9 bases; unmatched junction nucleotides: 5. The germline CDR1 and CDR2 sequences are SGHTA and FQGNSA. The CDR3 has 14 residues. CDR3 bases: TGTGCCAGCAGCTTAGAGACAGGGGTGGGTGAGCAGTTCTTC. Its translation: CASSLETGVGEQFF.

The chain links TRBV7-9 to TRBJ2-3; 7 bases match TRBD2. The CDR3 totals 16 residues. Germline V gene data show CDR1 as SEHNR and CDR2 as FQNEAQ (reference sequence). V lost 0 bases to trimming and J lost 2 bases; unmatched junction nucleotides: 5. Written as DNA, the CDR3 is TGTGCCAGCAGCTTAGCGGGGACTAATCCCACAGATACGCAGTATTTT. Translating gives CASSLAGTNPTDTQYF.

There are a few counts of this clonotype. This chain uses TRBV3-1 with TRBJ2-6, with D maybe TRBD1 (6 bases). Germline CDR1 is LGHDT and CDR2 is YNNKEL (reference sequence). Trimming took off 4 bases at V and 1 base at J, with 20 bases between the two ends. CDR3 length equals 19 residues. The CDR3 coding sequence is TGTGCCAGCAGCCCCACAGGGTACCGATTTGGGTCTGGGGCCAACGTCCTGACTTTC. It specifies CASSPTGYRFGSGANVLTF.

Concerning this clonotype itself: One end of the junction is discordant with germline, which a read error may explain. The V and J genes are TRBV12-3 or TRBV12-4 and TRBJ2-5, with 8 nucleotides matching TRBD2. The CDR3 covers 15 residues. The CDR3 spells CTSTAAGGGQETQYF. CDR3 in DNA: TGTACCAGCACGGCGGCGGGGGGTGGCCAAGAGACCCAGTACTTC.

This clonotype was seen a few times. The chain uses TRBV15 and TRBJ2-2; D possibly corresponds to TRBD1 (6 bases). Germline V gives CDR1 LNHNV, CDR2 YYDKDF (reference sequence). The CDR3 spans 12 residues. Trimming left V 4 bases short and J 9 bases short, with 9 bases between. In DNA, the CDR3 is TGTGCCACCAGCATCAGGGGACGGGAGCTGTTTTTT. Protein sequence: CATSIRGRELFF.

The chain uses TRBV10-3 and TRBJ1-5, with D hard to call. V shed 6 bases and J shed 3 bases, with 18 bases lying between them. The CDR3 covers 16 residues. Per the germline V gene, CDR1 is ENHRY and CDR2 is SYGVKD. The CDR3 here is CAISTFGPVNNQPQHF. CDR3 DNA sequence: TGTGCCATCAGCACATTCGGTCCGGTTAACAATCAGCCCCAGCATTTT.

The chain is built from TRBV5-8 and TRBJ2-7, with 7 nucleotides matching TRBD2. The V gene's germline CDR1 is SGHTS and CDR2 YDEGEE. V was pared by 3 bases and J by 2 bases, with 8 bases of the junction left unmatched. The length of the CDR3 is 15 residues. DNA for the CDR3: TGTGCCAGCAGCTGGCCGGGACTACAGCCCTACGAGCAGTACTTC. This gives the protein CASSWPGLQPYEQYF.

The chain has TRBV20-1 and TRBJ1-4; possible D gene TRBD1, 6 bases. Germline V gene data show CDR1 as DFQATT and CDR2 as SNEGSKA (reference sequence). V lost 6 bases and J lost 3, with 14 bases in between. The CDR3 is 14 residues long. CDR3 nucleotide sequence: TGCAGTGCCATACGGGGGACACCTAATGAAAAACTGTTTTTT. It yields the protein CSAIRGTPNEKLFF.

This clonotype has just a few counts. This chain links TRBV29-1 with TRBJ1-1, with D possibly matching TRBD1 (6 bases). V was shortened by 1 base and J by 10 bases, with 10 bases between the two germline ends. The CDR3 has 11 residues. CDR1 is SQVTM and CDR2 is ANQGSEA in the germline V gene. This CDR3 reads CSVEVTGRAFF. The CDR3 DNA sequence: TGCAGCGTTGAAGTCACAGGGAGAGCTTTCTTT. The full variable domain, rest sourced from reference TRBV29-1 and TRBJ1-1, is SAVISQKPSRDICQRGTSLTIQCQVDSQVTMMFWYRQQPGQSLTLIATANQGSEATYESGFVIDKFPISRPNLTFSTLTVSNMSPEDSSIYLCSVEVTGRAFFGQGTRLTVV.

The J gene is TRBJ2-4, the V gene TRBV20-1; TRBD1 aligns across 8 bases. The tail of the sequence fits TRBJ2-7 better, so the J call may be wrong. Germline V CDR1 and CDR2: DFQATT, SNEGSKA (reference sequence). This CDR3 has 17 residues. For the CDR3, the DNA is TGCAGTGCTAGAGACGGGGTGACAGGGGTCCCCTCCTACGAGCAGTACTTC. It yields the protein CSARDGVTGVPSYEQYF.

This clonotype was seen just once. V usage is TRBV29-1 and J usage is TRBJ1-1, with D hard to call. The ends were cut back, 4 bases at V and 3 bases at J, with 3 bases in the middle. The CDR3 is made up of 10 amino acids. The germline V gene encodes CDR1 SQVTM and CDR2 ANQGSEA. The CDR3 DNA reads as TGCAGCGTTGTATACACTGAAGCTTTCTTT. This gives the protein CSVVYTEAFF.

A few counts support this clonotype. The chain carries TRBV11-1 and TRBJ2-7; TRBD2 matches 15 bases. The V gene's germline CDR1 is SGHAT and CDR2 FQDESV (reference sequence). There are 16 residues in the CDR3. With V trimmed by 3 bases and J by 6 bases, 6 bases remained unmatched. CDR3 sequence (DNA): TGTGCCAGCAGCTTCGGACTAGCGGGGGGGCCGGGCGAGCAGTACTTC. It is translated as CASSFGLAGGPGEQYF.

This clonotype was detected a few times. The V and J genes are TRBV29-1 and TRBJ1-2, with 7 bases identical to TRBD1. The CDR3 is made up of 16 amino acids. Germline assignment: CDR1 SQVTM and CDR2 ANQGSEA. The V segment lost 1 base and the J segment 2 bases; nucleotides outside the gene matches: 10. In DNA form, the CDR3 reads TGCAGCGTTGAAGGGGCGGACAGGACCGCAAACTATGGCTACACCTTC. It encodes CSVEGADRTANYGYTF. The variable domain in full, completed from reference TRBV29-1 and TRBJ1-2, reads SAVISQKPSRDICQRGTSLTIQCQVDSQVTMMFWYRQQPGQSLTLIATANQGSEATYESGFVIDKFPISRPNLTFSTLTVSNMSPEDSSIYLCSVEGADRTANYGYTFGSGTRLTVV.

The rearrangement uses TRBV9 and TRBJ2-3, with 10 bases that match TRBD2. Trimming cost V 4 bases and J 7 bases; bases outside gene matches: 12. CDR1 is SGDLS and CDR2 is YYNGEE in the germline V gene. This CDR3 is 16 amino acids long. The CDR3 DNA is TGTGCCAGCAGCTCTCGATTTAGCGGGAGGTTAAATACGCAGTATTTT. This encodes CASSSRFSGRLNTQYF.

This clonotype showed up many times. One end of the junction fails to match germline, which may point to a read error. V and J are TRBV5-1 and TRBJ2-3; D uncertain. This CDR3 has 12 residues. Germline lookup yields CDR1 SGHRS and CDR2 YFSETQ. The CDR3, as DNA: TGTGCCAGCAGTCTCGCCACAGATACGCAGTATTTT. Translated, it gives CASSLATDTQYF.

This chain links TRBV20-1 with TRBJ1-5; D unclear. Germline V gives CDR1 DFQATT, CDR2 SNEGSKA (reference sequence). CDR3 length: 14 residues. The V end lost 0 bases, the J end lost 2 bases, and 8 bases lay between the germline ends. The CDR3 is CSAREARGNQPQHF. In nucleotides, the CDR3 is TGCAGTGCTAGAGAGGCTAGGGGCAATCAGCCCCAGCATTTT.

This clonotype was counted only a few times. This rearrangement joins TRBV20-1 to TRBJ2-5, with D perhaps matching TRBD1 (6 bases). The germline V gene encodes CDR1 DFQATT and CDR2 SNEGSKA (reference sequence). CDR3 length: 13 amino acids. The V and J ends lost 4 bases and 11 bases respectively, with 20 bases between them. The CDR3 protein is CSATRQDPPLQYF. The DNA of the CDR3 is TGCAGTGCTACCAGACAGGACCCACCATTGCAGTACTTC.

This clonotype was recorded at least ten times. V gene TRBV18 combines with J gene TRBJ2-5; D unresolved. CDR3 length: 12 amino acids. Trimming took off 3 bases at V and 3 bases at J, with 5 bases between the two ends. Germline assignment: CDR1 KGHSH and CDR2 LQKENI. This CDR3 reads CASSPEEETQYF. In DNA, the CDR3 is TGTGCCAGCTCACCGGAAGAAGAGACCCAGTACTTC. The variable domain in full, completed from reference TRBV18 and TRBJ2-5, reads NAGVMQNPRHLVRRRGQEARLRCSPMKGHSHVYWYRQLPEEGLKFMVYLQKENIIDESGMPKERFSAEFPKEGPSILRIQQVVRGDSAAYFCASSPEEETQYFGPGTRLLVL.

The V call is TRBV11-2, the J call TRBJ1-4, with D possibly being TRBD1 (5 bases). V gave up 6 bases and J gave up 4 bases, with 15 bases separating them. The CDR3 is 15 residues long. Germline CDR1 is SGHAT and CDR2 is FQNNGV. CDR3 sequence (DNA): TGTGCCAGCAGGCGGGTGGGGGGGAATAATGAAAAACTGTTTTTT. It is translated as CASRRVGGNNEKLFF.

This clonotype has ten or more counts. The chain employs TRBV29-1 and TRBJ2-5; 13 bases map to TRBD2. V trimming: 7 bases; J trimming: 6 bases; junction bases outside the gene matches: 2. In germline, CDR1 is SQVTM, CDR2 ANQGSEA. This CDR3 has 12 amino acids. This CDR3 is CSGTSGRQTQYF. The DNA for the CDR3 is TGCAGCGGGACTAGCGGGAGACAGACCCAGTACTTC.

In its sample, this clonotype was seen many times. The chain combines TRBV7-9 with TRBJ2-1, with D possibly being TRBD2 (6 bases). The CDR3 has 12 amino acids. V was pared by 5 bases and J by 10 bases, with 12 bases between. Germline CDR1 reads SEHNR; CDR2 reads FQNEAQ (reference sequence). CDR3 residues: CASSDGGLEQFF. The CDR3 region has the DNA TGTGCCAGCAGCGACGGGGGACTCGAGCAGTTCTTC. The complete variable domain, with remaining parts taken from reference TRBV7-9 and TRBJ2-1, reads DTGVSQNPRHKITKRGQNVTFRCDPISEHNRLYWYRQTLGQGPEFLTYFQNEAQLEKSRLLSDRFSAERPKGSFSTLEIQRTEQGDSAMYLCASSDGGLEQFFGPGTRLTVL.

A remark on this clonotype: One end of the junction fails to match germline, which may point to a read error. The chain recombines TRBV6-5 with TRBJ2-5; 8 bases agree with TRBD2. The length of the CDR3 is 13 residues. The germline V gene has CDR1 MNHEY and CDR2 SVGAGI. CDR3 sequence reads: CAGSYSPGREQYF. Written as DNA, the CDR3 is TGTGCCGGCAGTTATTCGCCCGGGAGGGAGCAGTACTTC.

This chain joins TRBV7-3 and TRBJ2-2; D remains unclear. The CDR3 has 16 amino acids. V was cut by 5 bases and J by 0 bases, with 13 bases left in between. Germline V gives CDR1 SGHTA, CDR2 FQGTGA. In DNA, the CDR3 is TGTGCCAGCAGCCCACACGAAGTTTCGAACACCGGGGAGCTGTTTTTT. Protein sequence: CASSPHEVSNTGELFF.

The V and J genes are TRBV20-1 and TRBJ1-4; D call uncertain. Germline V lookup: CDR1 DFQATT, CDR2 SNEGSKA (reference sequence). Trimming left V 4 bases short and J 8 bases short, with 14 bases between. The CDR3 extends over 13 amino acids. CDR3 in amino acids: CSAIRTQEEKLFF. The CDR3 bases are TGCAGTGCTATTCGGACTCAGGAGGAAAAACTGTTTTTT.

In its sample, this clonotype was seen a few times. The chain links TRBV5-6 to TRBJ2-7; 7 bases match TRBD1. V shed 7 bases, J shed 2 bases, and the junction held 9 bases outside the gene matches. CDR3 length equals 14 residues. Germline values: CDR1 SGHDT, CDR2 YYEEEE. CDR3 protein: CASHSLDRPYEQYF. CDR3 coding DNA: TGTGCCAGCCATAGCCTGGACAGGCCCTACGAGCAGTACTTC.

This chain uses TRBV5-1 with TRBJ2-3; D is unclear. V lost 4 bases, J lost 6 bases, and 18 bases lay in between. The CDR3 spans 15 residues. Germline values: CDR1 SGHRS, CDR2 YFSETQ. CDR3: CASSARAPQVDTQYF. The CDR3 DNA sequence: TGCGCCAGCAGCGCACGGGCCCCTCAGGTGGATACGCAGTATTTT.

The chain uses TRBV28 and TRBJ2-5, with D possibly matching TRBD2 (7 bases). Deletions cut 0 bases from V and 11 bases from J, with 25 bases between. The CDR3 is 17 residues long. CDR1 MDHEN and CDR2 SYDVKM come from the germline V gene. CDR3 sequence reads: CASSLWGASGRGGEQYF. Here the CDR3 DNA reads TGTGCCAGCAGTTTATGGGGGGCTAGCGGTAGGGGAGGTGAGCAGTACTTC.